This is a list of T cell receptor beta chains from one sample in a study of blood T cell repertoires in COVID-19. Produced via immunoSEQ multiplex PCR; TCRdb's table is partial and in-frame only. The sample lists over 150,000 clones; roughly 89% were seen once. Material for sequencing was peripheral blood. The receptors here all came from a man in his fifties or sixties with acute or convalescent COVID-19. The CDR3 runs from the conserved cysteine through the conserved F or W. The D gene is left open where the match is weak. Expanded clones get a size class; other rows say once, few or many, or leave the size out.

>NA|TRBV28|NA|TRBJ1-6
TGTGCCAGCGACATGAGCTCCTATAATTCACCCCTCCACTTT
CASDMSSYNSPLHF
>TRBD1|TRBV18|few|TRBJ2-2
TGTGCCAGCTCCCGGACAGGGAACACCGGGGAGCTGTTTTTT
CASSRTGNTGELFF
>TRBD1|TRBV9|NA|TRBJ1-5
TGTGCCAGCAGCTACACAGGGGGCAATCAGCCCCAGCATTTT
CASSYTGGNQPQHF
>TRBD1|TRBV28|NA|TRBJ1-4
TGTGCCAGCAGTTTTGGGACAGTTGAAAAACTGTTTTTT
CASSFGTVEKLFF
>TRBD1|TRBV7-2|NA|TRBJ1-2
TGTGCCAGCAGCTCGCACTCAGGGGGATATGGCTACACCTTC
CASSSHSGGYGYTF
>TRBD1|TRBV15|NA|TRBJ2-7
TGTGCCACCAGCAGAGTTGAGGGGGCCGTCTACGAGCAGTACTTC
CATSRVEGAVYEQYF
>NA|TRBV10-3|NA|TRBJ2-5
TGTGCCAACGGTGGAGGGGACCAAGAGACCCAGTACTTC
CANGGGDQETQYF
>TRBD2|TRBV28|NA|TRBJ2-5
TGTGCCAGCAGTTTAGGCCTAGCGGTACAAGAGACCCAGTACTTC
CASSLGLAVQETQYF
>TRBD2|TRBV5-6|NA|TRBJ2-2
TGTGCCAGCAGCGTGACTAGCGGGACGGTCACCGGGGAGCTGTTTTTT
CASSVTSGTVTGELFF
>TRBD2|TRBV2|few|TRBJ2-7
TGTGCCAGCAGGCTCGGGACTAGCGGGTCTAGCTCCTACGAGCAGTACTTC
CASRLGTSGSSSYEQYF
>NA|TRBV7-2|NA|TRBJ2-3
TGTGCCAGCAGCTTCCAGCGGGCCACCACAGATACGCAGTATTTT
CASSFQRATTDTQYF
>TRBD2|TRBV9|NA|TRBJ2-5
TGTGCCAGCAGCCCCGGGACTAGCGGGGGGGATTATAAAGAGACCCAGTACTTC
CASSPGTSGGDYKETQYF
>TRBD1|TRBV28|NA|TRBJ2-4
TGTGCCACCTGGACAGGGGGGAACATTCAGTACTTC
CATWTGGNIQYF
>NA|TRBV6-5|NA|TRBJ1-1
TGTGCCAGCAGTAGGGGGGGCGGGAACACTGAAGCTTTCTTT
CASSRGGGNTEAFF
>TRBD2|TRBV4-1|NA|TRBJ2-5
TGCGCCAGCAGCCCACACAGGGGACTAGCGCTCCAAGAGACCCAGTACTTC
CASSPHRGLALQETQYF
>TRBD1|TRBV19|NA|TRBJ1-1
TGTGCCAGTAGTATTAACCGGGACAGGGAAGCTTTCTTT
CASSINRDREAFF
>NA|TRBV10-1|NA|TRBJ2-5
TGCGCCAGCAGTGCCGACAGCACCCGGGAGACCCAGTACTTC
CASSADSTRETQYF
>TRBD1|TRBV7-9|NA|TRBJ2-7
TGTGCCAGCAGCTCCCGGGACAGCTACGAGCAGTACTTC
CASSSRDSYEQYF
>NA|TRBV10-3|NA|TRBJ1-1
TGTGCCATCAGTGGAACAGGGCCGGGTACGGACACTGAAGCTTTCTTT
CAISGTGPGTDTEAFF
>NA|TRBV6-5|NA|TRBJ1-1
TGTGCCAGCAGTTCGGTCCCGGGAGTAACTGAAGCTTTCTTT
CASSSVPGVTEAFF